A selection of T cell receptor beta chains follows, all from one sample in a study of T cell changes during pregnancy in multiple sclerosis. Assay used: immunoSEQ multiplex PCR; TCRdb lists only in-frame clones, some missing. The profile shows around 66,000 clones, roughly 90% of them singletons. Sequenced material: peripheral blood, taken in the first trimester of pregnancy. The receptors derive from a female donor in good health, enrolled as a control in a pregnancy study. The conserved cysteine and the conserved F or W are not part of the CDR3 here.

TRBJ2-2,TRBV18,ASSLLGELF
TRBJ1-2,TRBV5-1,ASSFDSDYGYT
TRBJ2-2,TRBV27,ASRPGTGGTGELF
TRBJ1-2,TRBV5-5,ASTLLQGAANYGYT
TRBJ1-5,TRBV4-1,ASSQDSTGRYQPQH
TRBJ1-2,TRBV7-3,ASSLWGDRQA
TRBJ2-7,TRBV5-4,ASSLVDRPNGEQY
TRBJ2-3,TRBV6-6,ASSGGGAGTQY
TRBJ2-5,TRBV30,AWAGQAVPQETQY
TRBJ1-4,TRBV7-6,ASSSHRGQDEKLF
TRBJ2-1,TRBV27,ASSQTSGAYNEQF
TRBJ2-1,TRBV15,ATSSRLAGSEEQF
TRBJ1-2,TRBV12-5,ASGRTDRSYGYT
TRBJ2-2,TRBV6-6,ASRQTGTGPTGELF
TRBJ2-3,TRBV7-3,ASSSKGGQGVTLTDTQY
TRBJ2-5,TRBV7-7,ASSASGTGGETQY
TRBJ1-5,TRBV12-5,ASGLVRDRGFQPQH
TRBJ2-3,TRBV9,ASSFTAGGGTDTQY
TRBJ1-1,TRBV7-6,ASSPAPGTANTEAF
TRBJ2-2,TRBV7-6,ASSLGFSQGYYGELF
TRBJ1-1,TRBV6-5,ASSKGQYTEAF
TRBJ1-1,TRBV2,ASKTRQGYGAEAF
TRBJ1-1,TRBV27,ASTSRFRHNTEAF
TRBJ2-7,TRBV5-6,ASSPLAGVEYEQY
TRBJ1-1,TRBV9,ASSNQGDTEAF